The 11 T cell receptor beta chains below were found in one sample sequenced in a study of control samples from healthy donors and cancer patients. Data came from immunoSEQ multiplex PCR; TCRdb stores just in-frame clones and leaves some out. The sample includes about 55,000 clones, roughly 86% of them seen just once. The sample comprised blood. The source of these receptors is a man in his fifties or sixties in good health.

The V gene is TRBV7-9, the J gene TRBJ1-2, with 11 bases that match TRBD1. V shed 5 bases and J 6 bases; nucleotides not matched to a gene: 11. CDR3 length: 16 residues. Germline CDR1 SEHNR, CDR2 FQNEAQ (reference sequence). The CDR3 protein is CASSPYIGQGANGYTF. The CDR3 coding sequence is TGTGCCAGCAGCCCCTACATCGGACAGGGGGCAAATGGCTACACCTTC. Based on the CDR3 plus reference TRBV7-9 and TRBJ1-2, the full variable domain is DTGVSQNPRHKITKRGQNVTFRCDPISEHNRLYWYRQTLGQGPEFLTYFQNEAQLEKSRLLSDRFSAERPKGSFSTLEIQRTEQGDSAMYLCASSPYIGQGANGYTFGSGTRLTVV.

V is TRBV6-5 and J is TRBJ2-7, with D uncertain. CDR3 size: 12 residues. The V gene's germline CDR1 is MNHEY and CDR2 SVGAGI. V dropped 2 bases and J dropped 6 bases, with 8 bases sitting between them. The CDR3 is CASSYHPGEQYF. The CDR3 DNA reads as TGTGCCAGCAGTTACCACCCTGGCGAGCAGTACTTC.

The V and J genes are TRBV12-3 or TRBV12-4 and TRBJ2-5; either TRBD1 or TRBD2 may fit D (6 bases each). V gave up 3 bases and J gave up 5 bases, with 10 bases separating them. CDR3 length equals 13 residues. CDR3 sequence reads: CASSFFGGETQYF. CDR3 bases: TGTGCCAGCAGTTTCTTCGGGGGCGAGACCCAGTACTTC.

The genes are TRBV18 and TRBJ1-2; TRBD1 is a possible D gene (6 bases). Trimming stripped 6 bases from V and 4 bases from J, with 18 bases between. The germline V gene has CDR1 KGHSH and CDR2 LQKENI. The CDR3 covers 15 residues. CDR3 region: CASSPGEGVLYGYTF. The CDR3 nucleotides are TGTGCCAGCTCCCCAGGAGAGGGGGTCCTCTATGGCTACACCTTC. Full variable domain (missing parts from reference TRBV18 and TRBJ1-2): NAGVMQNPRHLVRRRGQEARLRCSPMKGHSHVYWYRQLPEEGLKFMVYLQKENIIDESGMPKERFSAEFPKEGPSILRIQQVVRGDSAAYFCASSPGEGVLYGYTFGSGTRLTVV.

The chain has TRBV11-2 and TRBJ2-7; D is ambiguous. This CDR3 spans 12 amino acids. Germline values: CDR1 SGHAT, CDR2 FQNNGV. V gave up 2 bases and J gave up 2 bases, with 4 bases separating them. The CDR3 loop is CASSLSPYEQYF. The CDR3 region has the DNA TGTGCCAGCAGCTTAAGTCCCTACGAGCAGTACTTC.

The chain recombines TRBV25-1 with TRBJ1-4; D remains ambiguous. This CDR3 is 12 amino acids long. Germline CDR1 reads MGHDK; CDR2 reads SYGVNS. Trimming shortened V by 6 bases and J by 2 bases, and 4 bases separated the two germline ends. The CDR3 DNA follows: TGTGCCAGCAGGGCGACTAATGAAAAACTGTTTTTT. Residues: CASRATNEKLFF.

The V call is TRBV6-1, the J call TRBJ1-5; weak D call: TRBD1 (6 bases). Germline V gives CDR1 MNHNS, CDR2 SASEGT. Trimming pared 3 bases from V and 7 bases from J, leaving 10 bases between. CDR3 length: 13 amino acids. The CDR3 spells CASSDRGGQPQHF. The CDR3 nucleotides read TGTGCCAGCAGTGACAGGGGAGGCCAGCCCCAGCATTTT.

As to this clone: Other DNA sequences within the sample encode an identical CDR3. The rearrangement uses TRBV27 and TRBJ1-1; D gene ambiguous. CDR1 is MNHEY, CDR2 SMNVEV, per germline (reference sequence). Trimming stripped 1 base from V and 0 bases from J, with 3 bases between. This CDR3 is 13 amino acids long. This CDR3 reads CASSLYVNTEAFF. CDR3 sequence (DNA): TGTGCCAGCAGTTTATACGTGAACACTGAAGCTTTCTTT.

The rearrangement uses TRBV18 and TRBJ2-7, with TRBD1 identical over 11 bases. The CDR3 spans 16 residues. V lost 3 bases and J lost 7; bases outside the gene matches: 11. Germline V gene sequence: CDR1 KGHSH, CDR2 LQKENI. The CDR3 bases are TGTGCCAGCTCACCGGCAGGGACAGGGGGGTCTAGAGAGCAGTACTTC. Encoded protein: CASSPAGTGGSREQYF.

This sequence joins TRBV2 and TRBJ2-1; TRBD2 matches 13 bases. CDR1 is SNHLY and CDR2 is FYNNEI in the germline V gene. The trim removed 8 bases at V and 7 bases at J, leaving 11 bases unmatched. The CDR3 extends over 16 amino acids. Here the CDR3 reads CASSRWTSGSENEQFF. DNA of the CDR3: TGTGCCAGCTCCCGGTGGACTAGCGGGAGTGAGAATGAGCAGTTCTTC. The whole variable domain, filled in from reference TRBV2 and TRBJ2-1, reads EPEVTQTPSHQVTQMGQEVILRCVPISNHLYFYWYRQILGQKVEFLVSFYNNEISEKSEIFDDQFSVERPDGSNFTLKIRSTKLEDSAMYFCASSRWTSGSENEQFFGPGTRLTVL.

J is TRBJ1-5 and V is TRBV6-6; no reliable D call. The germline V gene encodes CDR1 MNHNY and CDR2 SVGAGI (reference sequence). V was cut by 2 bases and J by 6 bases, with 11 bases left in between. There are 14 residues in the CDR3. CDR3 sequence reads: CASSYQAGIQPQHF. CDR3 DNA: TGTGCCAGCAGTTACCAAGCGGGTATTCAGCCCCAGCATTTT.